The next 21 T cell receptor beta chains were all read from a single sample in a study of cytomegalovirus exposure and HLA in healthy donors. Primers for the PCR totalled 60 Vbeta and 13 Jbeta. The assay was immunoSEQ multiplex PCR, and TCRdb's table has in-frame clones only and misses some. In the table there are about 150,000 clones, roughly 83% of which are singletons. Sequenced input: PBMCs. Receptors originate from a human donor in good health.

J is TRBJ1-1 and V is TRBV6-5; 7 bases match TRBD1. Germline values: CDR1 MNHEY, CDR2 SVGAGI. The CDR3 length is 15 residues. V shed 0 bases and J 5 bases; nucleotides not matched to a gene: 6. The DNA of the CDR3 is TGTGCCAGCAGTTACTCGGTAGGGGGCAGGACTGAAGCTTTCTTT. Translated: CASSYSVGGRTEAFF.

The chain combines TRBV7-2 with TRBJ2-1, with 8 bases that match TRBD2. The CDR3 has 15 residues. V shed 3 bases and J 6 bases; nucleotides not matched to a gene: 7. Germline loops: CDR1 SGHTA, CDR2 FQGNSA. The DNA for the CDR3 is TGTGCCAGCAGCTTGAGGGAACTAGCGGTCAATGAGCAGTTCTTC. This translates into CASSLRELAVNEQFF. The whole variable domain, remainder taken from reference TRBV7-2 and TRBJ2-1, is GAGVSQSPSNKVTEKGKDVELRCDPISGHTALYWYRQSLGQGLEFLIYFQGNSAPDKSGLPSDRFSAERTGGSVSTLTIQRTQQEDSAVYLCASSLRELAVNEQFFGPGTRLTVL.

The gene calls are TRBV14 and TRBJ2-1; D is possibly TRBD1 (6 bases). The germline gives CDR1 SGHDN, CDR2 FVKESK. The V gene lost 0 bases and the J gene lost 2 bases, with 17 bases spanning the gap. The CDR3 consists of 18 residues. CDR3 nucleotide sequence: TGTGCCAGCAGCCAAGAAGTACTTCAGGGGTTTCCCTACAATGAGCAGTTCTTC. This codes for CASSQEVLQGFPYNEQFF.

The CDR3 reads CATFPGLAGSNTGELFF. In nucleotides, the CDR3 is TGTGCCACTTTCCCGGGACTAGCGGGGTCGAACACCGGGGAGCTGTTTTTT. The rearrangement uses TRBV7-9 and TRBJ2-2; 13 bases align to TRBD2. The V gene end was trimmed by 10 bases and the J gene end by 0 bases; junction bases not matched to a gene: 8. The CDR3 contains 17 residues. From germline, CDR1 is SEHNR and CDR2 FQNEAQ (reference sequence).

This chain uses TRBV18 with TRBJ1-1; tentative D call: TRBD1 (6 bases). The germline V and J ends were trimmed by 3 bases and 5 bases, with 16 bases remaining between them. The CDR3 has 15 residues. Germline lookup yields CDR1 KGHSH and CDR2 LQKENI. CDR3 in DNA: TGTGCCAGCTCACCTCCAGGCAGGGGTGGTACTGAAGCTTTCTTT. Amino acid sequence: CASSPPGRGGTEAFF. The whole variable domain, filled in from reference TRBV18 and TRBJ1-1, reads NAGVMQNPRHLVRRRGQEARLRCSPMKGHSHVYWYRQLPEEGLKFMVYLQKENIIDESGMPKERFSAEFPKEGPSILRIQQVVRGDSAAYFCASSPPGRGGTEAFFGQGTRLTVV.

The CDR3 region has the DNA TGTGCCAGCAGCTTAGCCAGGGGAAACACCATATATTTT. Translated, it gives CASSLARGNTIYF. The chain combines TRBV7-9 with TRBJ1-3, with D uncertain. CDR1 and CDR2 from the germline V gene are SEHNR and FQNEAQ (reference sequence). Trimming stripped 0 bases from V and 4 bases from J, with 4 bases between. The CDR3 runs 13 residues.

The rearrangement joins TRBV2 to TRBJ1-6, with D tentatively TRBD1 (6 bases). CDR1 is SNHLY and CDR2 is FYNNEI in the germline V gene. This CDR3 contains 14 residues. With 4 bases removed from V and 13 bases from J, the gap between germline ends came to 17 bases. CDR3 bases: TGTGCCAGCAGTGGGATGGGACAAATCTGTCCCCTCCACTTT. Protein: CASSGMGQICPLHF.

The rearrangement joins TRBV19 to TRBJ1-5, with a tentative D call TRBD1 (5 bases). Trimming removed 5 bases from V and 4 bases from J, with 12 bases in between. This CDR3 has 14 residues. Per germline, CDR1 LNHDA and CDR2 SQIVND (reference sequence). CDR3 residues: CASSQKGPNQPQHF. CDR3 sequence (DNA): TGTGCCAGTAGTCAAAAGGGGCCTAATCAGCCCCAGCATTTT. The full variable domain, with the rest looked up from reference TRBV19 and TRBJ1-5, is DGGITQSPKYLFRKEGQNVTLSCEQNLNHDAMYWYRQDPGQGLRLIYYSQIVNDFQKGDIAEGYSVSREKKESFPLTVTSAQKNPTAFYLCASSQKGPNQPQHFGDGTRLSIL.

The chain uses TRBV19 and TRBJ2-7, with 12 bases that match TRBD2. The V gene end was trimmed by 6 bases and the J gene end by 4 bases; junction bases not matched to a gene: 16. The CDR3 is 18 amino acids. CDR1 and CDR2 (germline): LNHDA, SQIVND (reference sequence). In DNA, the CDR3 is TGTGCCAGTAGCTGGGGACTAGCGGGCTCCGTTAGGCCTTACGAGCAGTACTTC. Its translation: CASSWGLAGSVRPYEQYF.

A word on this clone: At the DNA level, this CDR3 is encoded by other sequences in the same sample as well. This rearrangement joins TRBV6-6 to TRBJ1-5; 10 nucleotides match TRBD1. Germline CDR1 reads MNHNY; CDR2 reads SVGAGI (reference sequence). The CDR3 runs to 16 residues. Losses at the gene ends were 4 bases for V and 6 bases for J; bases not matched to a gene: 9. In DNA, the CDR3 is TGTGCCAGCAGTTCGGGACAGGGGAAACTCCGTCAGCCCCAGCATTTT. Amino acid sequence: CASSSGQGKLRQPQHF.

The V call is TRBV13, the J call TRBJ2-3; the match to TRBD1 covers 7 bases. J was trimmed by 3 bases and V by 5 bases; bases with no gene match: 5. Germline V lookup: CDR1 PRHDT, CDR2 FYEKMQ (reference sequence). The CDR3 runs to 14 residues. The CDR3 DNA sequence: TGTGCCAGCAGCCAGGGACAGAAAACAGATACGCAGTATTTT. Its protein product is CASSQGQKTDTQYF.

Only a few counts were recorded for this clone. This sequence joins TRBV19 and TRBJ2-2, with 9 bases matching TRBD1. The germline CDR1 and CDR2 sequences are LNHDA and SQIVND (reference sequence). The CDR3 contains 15 residues. Losses at the gene ends were 5 bases for V and 6 bases for J; bases not matched to a gene: 7. CDR3 sequence reads: CASSPGQGFSGELFF. CDR3 DNA: TGTGCCAGTAGTCCGGGACAGGGTTTCTCCGGGGAGCTGTTTTTT. The whole variable domain, remainder taken from reference TRBV19 and TRBJ2-2, is DGGITQSPKYLFRKEGQNVTLSCEQNLNHDAMYWYRQDPGQGLRLIYYSQIVNDFQKGDIAEGYSVSREKKESFPLTVTSAQKNPTAFYLCASSPGQGFSGELFFGEGSRLTVL.

The chain joins TRBV27 to TRBJ2-7; D call uncertain. V was pared by 2 bases and J by 1 base, with 9 bases between. The length of the CDR3 is 14 residues. Germline V gene data show CDR1 as MNHEY and CDR2 as SMNVEV (reference sequence). CDR3 sequence: CASSLKGASYEQYF. The CDR3 bases are TGTGCCAGCAGTTTAAAAGGAGCTTCCTACGAGCAGTACTTC.

The chain has TRBV11-2 and TRBJ2-3; no reliable D call. This CDR3 contains 13 residues. Germline assignment: CDR1 SGHAT and CDR2 FQNNGV. V was cut by 5 bases and J by 6 bases, with 12 bases left in between. The CDR3 protein is CASSQSVEDTQYF. CDR3 DNA: TGTGCCAGCAGCCAGAGCGTTGAGGATACGCAGTATTTT.

J is TRBJ2-3 and V is TRBV6-6, with TRBD1 as a possible D gene (6 bases). The CDR3 is made up of 14 amino acids. The V end was cut by 5 bases, the J end by 2 bases, with 11 bases between. Germline V gene sequence: CDR1 MNHNY, CDR2 SVGAGI (reference sequence). As DNA, the CDR3 is TGTGCCAGCAGTCCCCGGACAGACACAGATACGCAGTATTTT. Translation gives CASSPRTDTDTQYF.

The chain has TRBV7-6 and TRBJ2-5; 9 bases are a match to TRBD2. This CDR3 has 17 amino acids. Germline lookup yields CDR1 SGHVS and CDR2 FNYEAQ. V trimming: 2 bases; J trimming: 5 bases; junction bases outside the gene matches: 12. CDR3 amino acids: CASSLTALAGRGETQYF. For the CDR3, the DNA is TGTGCCAGCAGCTTAACGGCGCTAGCGGGAAGGGGGGAGACCCAGTACTTC.

This clone showed up just once. The chain links TRBV10-3 to TRBJ2-7; 9 nucleotides agree with TRBD2. V lost 6 bases, J lost 3 bases, and 3 bases stayed unmatched. The CDR3 length is 13 residues. CDR1 is ENHRY and CDR2 is SYGVKD in the germline V gene. CDR3 nucleotides: TGTGCCATCAGCCAGACTAGCGGCTACGAGCAGTACTTC. It codes for CAISQTSGYEQYF.

This clone was recorded once. The chain uses TRBV27 and TRBJ2-3, with a tentative D call TRBD2 (5 bases). The CDR3 contains 16 residues. Germline assignment: CDR1 MNHEY and CDR2 SMNVEV (reference sequence). The germline V and J ends were trimmed by 6 bases and 1 base, with 17 bases remaining between them. Here the CDR3 DNA reads TGTGCCAGCAGCTCTCTAGCTCCCTCTGGCACAGATACGCAGTATTTT. Translating gives CASSSLAPSGTDTQYF.

The chain joins TRBV13 to TRBJ1-1, with a tentative D call TRBD1 (5 bases). Trimming cost V 5 bases and J 8 bases, with 9 bases left between them. From germline, CDR1 is PRHDT and CDR2 FYEKMQ (reference sequence). The CDR3 runs 11 residues. CDR3 DNA sequence: TGTGCCAGCAGCCTCACAGGAGAAGCTTTCTTT. The encoded protein is CASSLTGEAFF.

Comments on this clone: The germline gene is not matched at one end of the junction; a read error may be the cause. The CDR3, as DNA: TGTGCTAGCAGCCCCTTAGCGGGCCGAGCCAAAAACATTCAGTACTTC. Its translation: CASSPLAGRAKNIQYF. The rearrangement joins TRBV7-7 to TRBJ2-4; TRBD2 matches 7 bases. The CDR3 sequence is 16 residues long. Germline CDR1 is SSHAT and CDR2 is FNYEAQ (reference sequence).

The V and J genes are TRBV11-2 and TRBJ2-7; TRBD1 might be the D (5 bases). This CDR3 spans 13 amino acids. Germline CDR1 SGHAT, CDR2 FQNNGV. Trimming removed 5 bases at V and 4 bases at J, with 12 bases between. CDR3 bases: TGTGCCAGCAGCGGGCAGGGAATATACGAGCAGTACTTC. As protein: CASSGQGIYEQYF. The entire variable domain, with the rest obtained from reference TRBV11-2 and TRBJ2-7, is as follows: EAGVAQSPRYKIIEKRQSVAFWCNPISGHATLYWYQQILGQGPKLLIQFQNNGVVDDSQLPKDRFSAERLKGVDSTLKIQPAKLEDSAVYLCASSGQGIYEQYFGPGTRLTVT.